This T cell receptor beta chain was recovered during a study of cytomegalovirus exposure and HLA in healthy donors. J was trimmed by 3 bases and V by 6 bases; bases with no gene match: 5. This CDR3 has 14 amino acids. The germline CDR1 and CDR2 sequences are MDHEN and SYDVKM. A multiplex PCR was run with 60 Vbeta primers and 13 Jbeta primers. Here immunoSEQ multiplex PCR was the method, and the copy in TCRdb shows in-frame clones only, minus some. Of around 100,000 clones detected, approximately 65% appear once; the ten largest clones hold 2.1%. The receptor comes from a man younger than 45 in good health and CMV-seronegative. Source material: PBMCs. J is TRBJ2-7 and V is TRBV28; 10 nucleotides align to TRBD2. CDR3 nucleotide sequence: TGTGCCAGCAGCTCCAGACTAGCGGGCTACGAGCAGTACTTC. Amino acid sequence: CASSSRLAGYEQYF.